This section outlines one T cell receptor beta chain sequence together with its context. As yet, its antigen is unknown. 60 Vbeta and 13 Jbeta primers were used in PCR. Generated by immunoSEQ multiplex PCR, the TCRdb table keeps only in-frame clones and is missing some. This sample's table has about 67,000 clones. The sample originates from a study of cytomegalovirus exposure and HLA in healthy donors. Study results and limitations: Solely CMV serostatus was available to characterize immune exposure.

The sequence was obtained from a boy aged 10-17 years in good health and CMV-seronegative. Sequencing was done on a sample of PBMCs.

The CDR3 protein is CASSLISAPLHF. CDR3 DNA sequence: TGTGCCAGCAGTTTAATTAGTGCACCCCTCCACTTT. The chain couples TRBV27 to TRBJ1-6; D not resolved. CDR1 is MNHEY and CDR2 is SMNVEV in the germline V gene (reference sequence). The ends were cut back, 2 bases at V and 11 bases at J, with 7 bases in the middle. The CDR3 contains 12 residues.